This passage covers 23 T cell receptor beta chains from one sample sequenced in a study of multiple sclerosis patients with progressive multifocal leukoencephalopathy. Time point specified: about 6 months of natalizumab therapy. Sequencing used immunoSEQ multiplex PCR; TCRdb keeps in-frame clones, though not all of them. Seen here are about 30,000 clones, nearly 90% observed once, and the top ten hold 1.5%. The sequencing used PBMCs, collected from a patient treated with natalizumab. All receptors come from a human donor with multiple sclerosis.

This clone has just a few counts. This rearrangement joins TRBV19 to TRBJ1-1, with unresolved D. Germline CDR1 LNHDA, CDR2 SQIVND (reference sequence). Trimming shortened V by 6 bases and J by 1 base, and 9 bases separated the two germline ends. The CDR3 has 13 amino acids. The CDR3 spells CASSLKGNTEAFF. For the CDR3, the DNA is TGTGCCAGTAGCCTTAAGGGGAACACTGAAGCTTTCTTT.

This sequence joins TRBV18 and TRBJ2-1; 9 nucleotides align to TRBD2. With 3 bases clipped from V and 6 bases from J, the junction kept 6 bases outside the gene matches. The V gene's germline CDR1 is KGHSH and CDR2 LQKENI. This CDR3 has 15 residues. CDR3 protein: CASSPLAGLFNEQFF. CDR3 coding DNA: TGTGCCAGCTCACCTCTAGCGGGACTGTTCAATGAGCAGTTCTTC.

The rearrangement joins TRBV18 to TRBJ2-5, with D maybe TRBD2 (5 bases). This CDR3 has 15 amino acids. The germline CDR1 and CDR2 sequences are KGHSH and LQKENI. Trimming pared 6 bases from V and 1 base from J, leaving 15 bases between. The CDR3 DNA sequence: TGTGCCAGCTCTCAAGGAGGAAGGCCCCAAGAGACCCAGTACTTC. It yields the protein CASSQGGRPQETQYF.

The chain uses TRBV2 and TRBJ2-2; 9 bases match TRBD1. The V gene's germline CDR1 is SNHLY and CDR2 FYNNEI. The V gene end was trimmed by 6 bases and the J gene end by 4 bases; junction bases not matched to a gene: 9. There are 16 residues in the CDR3. CDR3 amino acids: CASRLRDRDATGELFF. CDR3 coding DNA: TGTGCCAGCAGACTCCGGGACAGGGATGCCACCGGGGAGCTGTTTTTT.

This chain links TRBV7-9 with TRBJ1-5, with D perhaps TRBD1 (6 bases). The germline gives CDR1 SEHNR, CDR2 FQNEAQ (reference sequence). The V gene lost 1 base and the J gene lost 6 bases, with 16 bases spanning the gap. The CDR3 covers 16 residues. CDR3 sequence: CASSLGGGQGSQPQHF. The DNA of the CDR3 is TGTGCCAGCAGCTTAGGAGGGGGGCAGGGGAGTCAGCCCCAGCATTTT.

The V and J genes are TRBV5-1 and TRBJ2-7; 11 bases map to TRBD2. The V gene's germline CDR1 is SGHRS and CDR2 YFSETQ. Trimming at V came to 0 bases and at J to 2 bases, leaving 4 bases not matched to a gene. The CDR3 contains 16 residues. This chain's CDR3 is CASSLDLAGGPYEQYF. The CDR3 bases are TGCGCCAGCAGCTTGGATTTAGCGGGAGGGCCCTACGAGCAGTACTTC.

The V gene is TRBV28, the J gene TRBJ1-2, with D perhaps TRBD1 (5 bases). The germline CDR1 and CDR2 sequences are MDHEN and SYDVKM. This CDR3 spans 13 amino acids. V was trimmed by 6 bases and J by 8 bases, leaving 16 bases between them. CDR3 loop: CASRAGTVGGYTF. In DNA, the CDR3 is TGTGCCAGCAGGGCTGGGACGGTAGGGGGCTACACCTTC.

This clone was seen a few times. The V call is TRBV4-3, the J call TRBJ2-1; D gene unclear. The CDR3 is 18 residues long. Germline V gene sequence: CDR1 LGHNA, CDR2 YSLEER. Trimming left V 0 bases short and J 0 bases short, with 15 bases between. CDR3 sequence reads: CASSQEGIEDFSYNEQFF. For the CDR3, the DNA is TGCGCCAGCAGCCAAGAGGGTATAGAAGATTTCTCCTACAATGAGCAGTTCTTC.

Comments on this clone: A read error may produce the germline difference seen at one junction end. The chain joins TRBV6-6 to TRBJ1-1; D gene ambiguous. The V gene's germline CDR1 is MNHNY and CDR2 SVGAGI (reference sequence). This CDR3 has 15 residues. The CDR3 sequence: CASGYQDKGNTEAFF. In DNA, the CDR3 is TGTGCCAGCGGTTACCAAGACAAGGGGAACACTGAAGCTTTCTTT.

The rearrangement joins TRBV25-1 to TRBJ2-1; no firm D call. The CDR3 sequence is 14 residues long. Germline V gene data show CDR1 as MGHDK and CDR2 as SYGVNS. V lost 8 bases to trimming and J lost 8 bases, with 19 bases between them. The CDR3: CASSPRHGRDEQFF. CDR3 nucleotide sequence: TGTGCCAGCTCGCCCAGACACGGCCGGGATGAGCAGTTCTTC. The full variable domain, rest sourced from reference TRBV25-1 and TRBJ2-1, is EADIYQTPRYLVIGTGKKITLECSQTMGHDKMYWYQQDPGMELHLIHYSYGVNSTEKGDLSSESTVSRIRTEHFPLTLESARPSHTSQYLCASSPRHGRDEQFFGPGTRLTVL.

The J gene is TRBJ1-1, the V gene TRBV19; D is unclear. The V end lost 3 bases, the J end lost 4 bases, and 12 bases lay between the germline ends. There are 14 residues in the CDR3. Germline V lookup: CDR1 LNHDA, CDR2 SQIVND (reference sequence). For the CDR3, the DNA is TGTGCCAGTAGTATCGGCCTATTCGGCACTGAAGCTTTCTTT. Residues: CASSIGLFGTEAFF.

This rearrangement joins TRBV30 to TRBJ2-2, with 7 bases identical to TRBD2. V lost 3 bases, J lost 5 bases, and 0 bases stayed unmatched. This CDR3 region has 12 residues. Germline V lookup: CDR1 GTSNPN, CDR2 SVGIG (reference sequence). The CDR3 DNA reads as TGTGCCTGGAGGGGAGGGACCGGGGAGCTGTTTTTT. This encodes CAWRGGTGELFF.

This clone occurred once. The chain employs TRBV29-1 and TRBJ2-5, with D perhaps TRBD2 (6 bases). The germline V and J ends were trimmed by 7 bases and 5 bases, with 11 bases remaining between them. Germline values: CDR1 SQVTM, CDR2 ANQGSEA. The CDR3 sequence is 11 residues long. The CDR3 region is CSGTAGETQYF. In nucleotides, the CDR3 is TGCAGCGGGACCGCGGGGGAGACCCAGTACTTC.

V is TRBV6-5 and J is TRBJ2-5; a weak D match, TRBD2 (6 bases). Judging by the DNA end, TRBJ2-7 fits better; the J call may be wrong. The V gene's germline CDR1 is MNHEY and CDR2 SVGAGI. The CDR3 totals 15 residues. The CDR3 coding sequence is TGTGCCAGCAGGTTCCGGGGGACGGGGACCCACGAGCAGTACTTC. Its translation: CASRFRGTGTHEQYF.

V usage is TRBV19 and J usage is TRBJ2-2; a weak D match, TRBD1 (5 bases). Looked up from germline, CDR1 is LNHDA and CDR2 is SQIVND (reference sequence). Deletions cut 2 bases from V and 3 bases from J, with 16 bases between. This CDR3 is 17 amino acids long. The CDR3 sequence is CASSIRGSLAHTGELFF. In nucleotides, the CDR3 is TGTGCCAGTAGTATAAGGGGCTCCCTGGCTCACACCGGGGAGCTGTTTTTT.

V is TRBV4-3 and J is TRBJ2-7; the match to TRBD1 covers 7 bases. Trimming at V came to 0 bases and at J to 6 bases, leaving 5 bases not matched to a gene. CDR1 is LGHNA, CDR2 YSLEER, per germline. The CDR3 runs 14 residues. CDR3 bases: TGCGCCAGCAGCCAAGAATACAGGGGTTTCGAGCAGTACTTC. It specifies CASSQEYRGFEQYF.

The CDR3 is CASSSVRGQPGELFF. CDR3 nucleotide sequence: TGTGCCAGCAGTTCCGTGAGGGGCCAACCCGGGGAGCTGTTTTTT. This chain uses TRBV27 with TRBJ2-2; D possibly uses TRBD1 or TRBD2 (5 bases each). The CDR3 runs to 15 residues. The V and J ends lost 4 bases and 6 bases respectively, with 15 bases between them. Germline assignment: CDR1 MNHEY and CDR2 SMNVEV (reference sequence).

A note on this clone: A junction end diverges from the germline sequence, so it may reflect a read error. Other DNA sequences from this sample encode an identical CDR3 as well. The chain combines TRBV12-5 with TRBJ1-1; D is ambiguous. The CDR3 is made up of 14 amino acids. CDR1 is LGHNT, CDR2 FRNRAP, per germline. The CDR3 reads CASGLVGIGTEAFF. The CDR3 DNA is TGTGCTAGTGGGTTGGTAGGGATTGGGACTGAAGCTTTCTTT.

V and J are TRBV13 and TRBJ1-2; TRBD1 matches at 8 bases. From germline, CDR1 is PRHDT and CDR2 FYEKMQ (reference sequence). The V gene end was trimmed by 3 bases and the J gene end by 7 bases; junction bases not matched to a gene: 10. CDR3 size: 15 residues. The CDR3 nucleotides are TGTGCCAGCAGCTTCCGGGGACAGGCAGGGGGTGGCTACACCTTC. Protein product: CASSFRGQAGGGYTF.

This sequence joins TRBV18 and TRBJ2-3; TRBD2 aligns across 8 bases. Trimming took 4 bases from V and 1 from J; bases not matched to a gene: 1. Germline V gene sequence: CDR1 KGHSH, CDR2 LQKENI. The CDR3 length is 14 residues. The CDR3 spells CASSQTSGTDTQYF. The CDR3 DNA reads as TGTGCCAGCTCACAGACTAGCGGCACAGATACGCAGTATTTT.

CDR3 sequence (DNA): TGTGCCAGCAGCCGGGACAGGGCCACTGAAGCTTTCTTT. Translated, it gives CASSRDRATEAFF. The rearrangement links TRBV7-3 to TRBJ1-1, with 9 bases that match TRBD1. Losses at the gene ends were 5 bases for V and 4 bases for J; bases not matched to a gene: 2. The CDR3 runs to 13 residues. Per germline, CDR1 SGHTA and CDR2 FQGTGA.

Note on this clone: A read error may produce the germline difference seen at one junction end. This rearrangement joins TRBV7-7 to TRBJ2-5; D call uncertain. The CDR3 totals 15 residues. The V gene's germline CDR1 is SSHAT and CDR2 FNYEAQ (reference sequence). CDR3 in amino acids: CASSLGLDILETQYF. CDR3 nucleotide sequence: TGTGCTAGCAGCTTAGGCCTTGACATTTTGGAGACCCAGTACTTC.

The rearrangement joins TRBV27 to TRBJ1-2, with TRBD1 identical over 7 bases. The CDR3 length is 14 residues. CDR1 is MNHEY and CDR2 is SMNVEV in the germline V gene (reference sequence). V lost 6 bases to trimming and J lost 5 bases; unmatched junction nucleotides: 9. CDR3 loop: CASSPGGGRYGYTF. As DNA, the CDR3 is TGTGCCAGCAGCCCAGGGGGGGGGCGGTATGGCTACACCTTC.